This TCR beta chain was captured in a study of regulatory T cells in long-lasting Graves disease. Notes on the study in general: Sampling was limited to peripheral blood rather than thyroid tissue.

This clonotype was detected ten times or more. What it recognizes is unknown. The CDR3 has 15 amino acids. Germline CDR1 is MNHNS and CDR2 is SASEGT. The junction had 5 bases not matched to a gene; V was cut back by 6 bases and J by 3 bases. The sample's time point: persistent/refractory GD, antithyroid drugs over 5 years with positive TRAb. From PBMCs, RNA was extracted and then used to make the TCR library. To make TCR beta libraries, researchers used iRepertoire HTBI primers and Arm-PCR of CDR3 regions. TCRdb fed the multiplex PCR reads into MiXCR, producing one record per CDR3 protein. The data hold roughly 360,000 distinct CDR3 sequences, with roughly 24% observed a single time.

This specimen consisted of peripheral blood mononuclear cells (PBMCs), obtained when the disease was refractory, from a patient treated with antithyroid drugs. This TCR derives from a middle-aged woman with Graves disease. The V gene is TRBV6-1, the J gene TRBJ1-2; 12 bases line up with TRBD1. The DNA of the CDR3 is TGTGCCAGCAGCCCGGGACAGGGGGCTGACTATGGCTACACCTTC. This translates into CASSPGQGADYGYTF.